This T cell receptor (beta chain) derives from a study of STAT3 mutations in large granular lymphocyte leukemia. Study information: Among longitudinally sequenced T-LGLL patients, roughly half had canonical activating STAT3 mutations detected. More than half of T-LGLL patients received immunosuppressive therapy. General study results and limits: In about 30% of the 18 patients, new TCR clonotypes emerged after therapy. In some patients, a small highly pathogenic clone possibly went undetected. Every T-LGLL patient had at least one immunodominant TCRbeta clonotype.

The data were produced by immunoSEQ multiplex PCR, yet TCRdb's version contains in-frame clones alone and is incomplete. The sample gives 35,000 to 50,000 clones, approximately 78% of which show up once; 0.43% is in the top ten. The CDR3 is made up of 14 amino acids. CDR1 is SNHLY, CDR2 FYNNEI, per germline. V was shortened by 4 bases and J by 2 bases, with 11 bases between the two germline ends. Notes on this clone: Its antigen is undetermined.

The J gene is TRBJ1-2, the V gene TRBV2; possibly TRBD1 for D (6 bases). The source is a human donor with T large granular lymphocyte leukemia. Some clones in this sample may be carry-over from other donors' samples. Sequencing was carried out using PBMCs. Written as DNA, the CDR3 is TGTGCCAGCAGTGCCTCCACAGGGAACTATGGCTACACCTTC. This translates into CASSASTGNYGYTF.